Shown below are 30 T cell receptor beta chains from a single sample sequenced in a study of blood T cell repertoires in COVID-19. The protocol was immunoSEQ multiplex PCR, while the TCRdb copy is restricted to in-frame clones and leaves out a portion. The table includes 150,000 to 190,000 clones, 76% detected once. The sample comprised peripheral blood. The source is a woman at least 80 years old with acute or convalescent COVID-19.

The chain links TRBV5-6 to TRBJ2-3; 10 positions match TRBD1. The CDR3 sequence is 15 residues long. In germline, CDR1 is SGHDT, CDR2 YYEEEE. Trimming cost V 7 bases and J 6 bases; bases outside gene matches: 11. The CDR3: CASFLTTGGVDTQYF. CDR3 bases: TGTGCCAGCTTTCTAACGACAGGGGGCGTGGATACGCAGTATTTT.

This clone turned up a few times. The genes are TRBV18 and TRBJ1-1; D is unclear. Per the germline V gene, CDR1 is KGHSH and CDR2 is LQKENI. V was clipped by 0 bases and J by 2 bases, with 10 bases between them. The CDR3 runs to 15 residues. CDR3 sequence: CASSPPSQTNTEAFF. DNA for the CDR3: TGTGCCAGCTCACCACCGAGTCAGACAAACACTGAAGCTTTCTTT.

This chain joins TRBV4-2 and TRBJ1-2, with no clear D. The length of the CDR3 is 16 residues. Germline lookup yields CDR1 LGHNA and CDR2 YNFKEQ. V was shortened by 4 bases and J by 1 base, with 16 bases between the two germline ends. The CDR3 nucleotides read TGTGCCAGCAGCCCTGGCCCCTTGGAGGGTAACTATGGCTACACCTTC. Protein sequence: CASSPGPLEGNYGYTF.

The J gene is TRBJ1-1, the V gene TRBV5-1; possibly TRBD1 for D (5 bases). The CDR3 is 14 residues long. V lost 4 bases to trimming and J lost 3 bases, with 13 bases between them. In germline, CDR1 is SGHRS, CDR2 YFSETQ. CDR3 DNA sequence: TGCGCCAGCAGCCCCGTACGGGGGGACACTGAAGCTTTCTTT. It yields the protein CASSPVRGDTEAFF.

This rearrangement joins TRBV30 to TRBJ2-3; 7 bases fit TRBD2. The CDR3 runs 13 residues. V lost 1 base to trimming and J lost 4 bases; unmatched junction nucleotides: 2. Germline CDR1 and CDR2: GTSNPN and SVGIG (reference sequence). CDR3 sequence (DNA): TGTGCCTGGAGTGCGGGGGGTCCAGATACGCAGTATTTT. It encodes CAWSAGGPDTQYF.

This clone was observed a handful of times. The chain joins TRBV14 to TRBJ2-5, with D perhaps TRBD1 (5 bases). Germline CDR1 reads SGHDN; CDR2 reads FVKESK. The CDR3 spans 16 residues. The V end lost 6 bases, the J end lost 5 bases, and 22 bases lay between the germline ends. In nucleotides, the CDR3 is TGTGCCAGCAGTGGCATGAGAAGGGGAAAGGGGGAGACCCAGTACTTC. Translating it yields CASSGMRRGKGETQYF.

The genes are TRBV7-2 and TRBJ1-2, with D unclear. Germline-derived CDR1 and CDR2 are SGHTA and FQGNSA. V shed 3 bases and J shed 8 bases, with 10 bases lying between them. CDR3 length equals 12 residues. CDR3 protein: CASSFYARGYTF. In nucleotides, the CDR3 is TGTGCCAGCAGCTTTTATGCTCGGGGCTACACCTTC.

The gene calls are TRBV14 and TRBJ2-5; D is unclear. Per the germline V gene, CDR1 is SGHDN and CDR2 is FVKESK. The V end was cut by 2 bases, the J end by 5 bases, with 6 bases between. The CDR3 covers 12 residues. As DNA, the CDR3 is TGTGCCAGCAGCCAAAGCCGGGAGACCCAGTACTTC. It yields the protein CASSQSRETQYF.

J is TRBJ2-5 and V is TRBV5-6; weak D call: TRBD1 (5 bases). The CDR3 consists of 15 residues. V was clipped by 3 bases and J by 5 bases, with 17 bases between them. Looked up from germline, CDR1 is SGHDT and CDR2 is YYEEEE. DNA of the CDR3: TGTGCCAGCAGCTCGGCCAAGGGGCCCGGGGAGACCCAGTACTTC. Its protein is CASSSAKGPGETQYF.

The V and J genes are TRBV7-9 and TRBJ1-2; 9 positions agree with TRBD1. V trimming: 3 bases; J trimming: 8 bases; junction bases outside the gene matches: 10. CDR3 length: 15 residues. Germline V lookup: CDR1 SEHNR, CDR2 FQNEAQ (reference sequence). The CDR3 sequence: CASSFGWDRVGGYTF. The CDR3 DNA follows: TGTGCCAGCAGCTTCGGATGGGACAGGGTTGGCGGCTACACCTTC.

The chain is built from TRBV11-2 and TRBJ1-2; D is uncertain. V was trimmed by 5 bases and J by 7 bases, leaving 11 bases between them. CDR3 length equals 12 residues. Germline V CDR1 and CDR2: SGHAT, FQNNGV. The CDR3 sequence: CASSQAFSGYTF. The CDR3 nucleotides are TGTGCCAGCAGCCAGGCTTTTAGTGGCTACACCTTC.

This sequence joins TRBV5-6 and TRBJ2-2; TRBD1 agrees at 8 bases. The CDR3 is 16 amino acids. V lost 5 bases, J lost 13 bases, and 19 bases stayed unmatched. Germline CDR1 and CDR2: SGHDT and YYEEEE. The CDR3 nucleotides are TGTGCCAGCAGTTACATGACAGGGGACACCGGGGTGGTGCTGTTTTTT. Protein sequence: CASSYMTGDTGVVLFF.

The rearrangement links TRBV19 to TRBJ1-2; D remains unclear. Trimming removed 9 bases at V and 1 base at J, with 9 bases between. This CDR3 comprises 12 residues. Per germline, CDR1 LNHDA and CDR2 SQIVND (reference sequence). The CDR3 DNA follows: TGTGCCAGAGTGGAGGATAACTATGGCTACACCTTC. Residues: CARVEDNYGYTF.

J is TRBJ2-3 and V is TRBV21-1; no check of the table's D call, TRBD2, against the DNA was made. TRBV21-1 has pseudogene status. The CDR3 totals 15 residues. This chain's CDR3 is CASSMRVGCIDTQYF. In nucleotides, the CDR3 is TGTGCCAGCAGCATGAGGGTAGGGTGCATAGATACGCAGTATTTT.

Worth noting for this clone: Other DNA sequences of this sample code for an identical CDR3. V usage is TRBV6-2 or TRBV6-3 and J usage is TRBJ1-1; D remains unclear. This CDR3 region has 13 residues. Germline CDR1 MNHEY, CDR2 SVGEGT. V lost 4 bases, J lost 2 bases, and 8 bases lay in between. In nucleotides, the CDR3 is TGTGCCAGCAGTTGGCGGGGAAACACTGAAGCTTTCTTT. This translates into CASSWRGNTEAFF.

This chain connects TRBV6-5 to TRBJ1-4; D is perhaps TRBD1 (5 bases). Trimming stripped 3 bases from V and 7 bases from J, with 9 bases between. CDR1 is MNHEY, CDR2 SVGAGI, per germline. The CDR3 covers 13 residues. The CDR3 is CASSYTGSEKLFF. The CDR3 DNA reads as TGTGCCAGCAGTTATACAGGATCTGAAAAACTGTTTTTT.

The rearrangement joins TRBV6-5 to TRBJ1-1; TRBD1 matches 7 bases. The germline V gene has CDR1 MNHEY and CDR2 SVGAGI. V was clipped by 0 bases and J by 4 bases; unmatched bases: 8. The CDR3 is 16 amino acids. The chain's CDR3 is CASSYSPGGSGTEAFF. The CDR3 DNA follows: TGTGCCAGCAGTTACTCTCCAGGGGGGAGCGGCACTGAAGCTTTCTTT.

The rearrangement links TRBV6-2 or TRBV6-3 to TRBJ2-1; 12 positions agree with TRBD1. After removal of 4 bases from V and 3 bases from J, the junction contained 7 bases not matched to a gene. The length of the CDR3 is 17 residues. Germline V gives CDR1 MNHEY, CDR2 SVGEGT. The CDR3 loop reads CASSSGTGGAIYNEQFF. The CDR3 coding sequence is TGTGCCAGCAGTTCCGGGACAGGGGGCGCTATCTACAATGAGCAGTTCTTC.

The V gene is TRBV3-1 (or the pseudogene TRBV3-2), the J gene TRBJ1-5; maybe TRBD1 (6 bases). CDR3 length equals 15 residues. Germline lookup yields CDR1 LGHDT and CDR2 YNNKEL (reference sequence). V was clipped by 0 bases and J by 6 bases, with 12 bases between them. For the CDR3, the DNA is TGTGCCAGCAGCCAAGATCGGGGGGCTAGTCAGCCCCAGCATTTT. It codes for CASSQDRGASQPQHF.

The chain couples TRBV5-1 to TRBJ2-7; possibly TRBD2 for D (6 bases). The CDR3 spans 13 residues. V gave up 6 bases and J gave up 6 bases, with 16 bases separating them. In germline, CDR1 is SGHRS, CDR2 YFSETQ. In nucleotides, the CDR3 is TGCGCCAGCATAGCTACCCTTAGCGGCGAGCAGTACTTC. Translation gives CASIATLSGEQYF.

The rearrangement links TRBV6-5 to TRBJ2-2; TRBD2 is a possible D gene (6 bases). The germline gives CDR1 MNHEY, CDR2 SVGAGI. CDR3 length: 14 residues. The germline V and J ends were trimmed by 7 bases and 3 bases, with 12 bases remaining between them. CDR3 bases: TGTGCCAGCACCCCGGCGGGATACACCGGGGAGCTGTTTTTT. Its translation: CASTPAGYTGELFF.

The gene calls are TRBV18 and TRBJ2-3; D is possibly TRBD2 (6 bases). Germline V CDR1 and CDR2: KGHSH, LQKENI. The V gene lost 4 bases and the J gene lost 0 bases, with 14 bases spanning the gap. The CDR3 is made up of 16 amino acids. The CDR3 loop is CASSRAQSGSTDTQYF. The CDR3 DNA follows: TGTGCCAGCTCACGTGCCCAGAGCGGGAGCACAGATACGCAGTATTTT.

The chain carries TRBV7-8 and TRBJ2-2; the D gene is possibly TRBD2 (5 bases). The CDR3 sequence is 14 residues long. Germline CDR1 and CDR2: SGHVS and FQNEAQ. The V gene lost 1 base and the J gene lost 8 bases, with 11 bases spanning the gap. Here the CDR3 DNA reads TGTGCCAGCAGCTTAGACGGGAAGGGTGGGGAGCTGTTTTTT. The encoded protein is CASSLDGKGGELFF.

This clone has only one observation. The chain employs TRBV18 and TRBJ2-1; D may be TRBD2 (6 bases). This CDR3 contains 14 residues. From germline, CDR1 is KGHSH and CDR2 LQKENI. Trimming left V 7 bases short and J 5 bases short, with 15 bases between. CDR3 sequence (DNA): TGTGCCAGCTTGAGGCATAGGGAGGACAATGAGCAGTTCTTC. Residues: CASLRHREDNEQFF.

The chain employs TRBV6-2 or TRBV6-3 and TRBJ2-7; TRBD2 matches 9 bases. CDR3 length equals 15 residues. Germline lookup yields CDR1 MNHEY and CDR2 SVGEGT. The J segment lost 2 bases and the V segment lost 5 bases, leaving 7 bases of the junction unmatched. The CDR3 DNA reads TGTGCCAGCAGTCAACGACTAGCGGTAGCCTACGAGCAGTACTTC. Residues: CASSQRLAVAYEQYF.

The chain has TRBV5-1 and TRBJ2-5; no clear D. The CDR3 runs 14 residues. Germline CDR1 is SGHRS and CDR2 is YFSETQ. Trimming shortened V by 5 bases and J by 2 bases, and 13 bases separated the two germline ends. The CDR3 DNA reads TGCGCCAGCAGAGAGCCAACCGGGCAAGAGACCCAGTACTTC. The encoded protein is CASREPTGQETQYF. The whole variable domain, remainder taken from reference TRBV5-1 and TRBJ2-5, is KAGVTQTPRYLIKTRGQQVTLSCSPISGHRSVSWYQQTPGQGLQFLFEYFSETQRNKGNFPGRFSGRQFSNSRSEMNVSTLELGDSALYLCASREPTGQETQYFGPGTRLLVL.

The sample holds one count of this clone. The gene calls are TRBV25-1 and TRBJ1-2; D is perhaps TRBD1 (6 bases). Trimming stripped 2 bases from V and 3 bases from J, with 22 bases between. Germline CDR1 and CDR2: MGHDK and SYGVNS. The length of the CDR3 is 18 residues. Written as DNA, the CDR3 is TGTGCCAGCAGTGAACGGGAGGGTAAGGGGGAAGGAGACTATGGCTACACCTTC. This codes for CASSEREGKGEGDYGYTF.

This clone was found a few times. The V and J genes are TRBV3-1 (or the pseudogene TRBV3-2) and TRBJ1-1; no definite D call. The V end lost 1 base, the J end lost 7 bases, and 13 bases lay between the germline ends. The CDR3 runs to 14 residues. The germline CDR1 and CDR2 sequences are LGHDT and YNNKEL (reference sequence). CDR3 sequence reads: CASSQVPDRGEAFF. CDR3 nucleotides: TGTGCCAGCAGCCAAGTCCCCGACCGCGGTGAAGCTTTCTTT.

This rearrangement joins TRBV19 to TRBJ1-6, with 7 bases lining up with TRBD1. Trimming took 6 bases from V and 6 from J; bases not matched to a gene: 5. The CDR3 is made up of 14 amino acids. CDR1 is LNHDA and CDR2 is SQIVND in the germline V gene (reference sequence). The CDR3 reads CASSDPGGNSPLHF. CDR3 sequence (DNA): TGTGCCAGTAGCGATCCAGGGGGTAATTCACCCCTCCACTTT.

In its sample, this clone was seen once. The genes are TRBV30 and TRBJ1-2; a weak D match, TRBD1 (6 bases). Per germline, CDR1 GTSNPN and CDR2 SVGIG (reference sequence). V lost 2 bases and J lost 0, with 16 bases in between. This CDR3 is 16 amino acids long. This CDR3 is CAWSPSQGPTNYGYTF. CDR3 nucleotide sequence: TGTGCCTGGAGTCCCTCACAGGGACCTACTAACTATGGCTACACCTTC.